This entry lists 7 T cell receptor beta chains sequenced from one sample in a study of T cells after yellow fever vaccination. TCRdb fed the 5' RACE reads into MiXCR, producing one record per CDR3 protein. The repertoire holds roughly 250,000 distinct CDR3 sequences, with 10% to 15% as singletons. The sequenced sample was CD4+ T cells sorted from PBMCs, obtained 45 days after the yellow fever booster vaccination. These receptors were taken from a man between 25 and 39 years old who received the YFV17D yellow fever vaccine.

This clonotype was observed a few times. V gene TRBV20-1 combines with J gene TRBJ1-1; D is perhaps TRBD1 (6 bases). V lost 3 bases, J lost 2 bases, and 13 bases lay in between. CDR3 length: 14 amino acids. CDR1 is DFQATT, CDR2 SNEGSKA, per germline (reference sequence). The CDR3 protein is CSARDSSSNTEAFF. CDR3 in DNA: TGCAGTGCTAGGGACAGTTCCTCAAACACTGAAGCTTTCTTT.

This clonotype appeared a few times. One junction end disagrees with the germline gene, perhaps due to a read error. This sequence joins TRBV20-1 and TRBJ1-1; possible D gene TRBD1, 5 bases. Germline loops: CDR1 DFQATT, CDR2 SNEGSKA (reference sequence). CDR3 length: 17 residues. The CDR3 loop reads CCALAITPQGPNTEAFF. The CDR3 DNA sequence: TGCTGTGCTCTTGCAATTACCCCTCAGGGACCGAACACTGAAGCTTTCTTT.

The chain recombines TRBV24-1 with TRBJ2-3; a possible D gene is TRBD1 (6 bases). The germline CDR1 and CDR2 sequences are KGHDR and SFDVKD. The CDR3 has 14 residues. Trimming took 4 bases from V and 0 from J, leaving 7 bases between them. CDR3 sequence: CATSDRGSTDTQYF. The CDR3 bases are TGTGCCACCAGTGACAGGGGAAGCACAGATACGCAGTATTTT.

The chain is built from TRBV12-3 or TRBV12-4 and TRBJ1-3; TRBD1 agrees at 8 bases. The CDR3 loop spans 14 amino acids. V trimming: 6 bases; J trimming: 3 bases; junction bases outside the gene matches: 4. This chain's CDR3 is CASRPDRGGNTIYF. CDR3 sequence (DNA): TGTGCCAGCAGACCAGACAGGGGTGGAAACACCATATATTTT.

There are a few counts of this clonotype. V is TRBV25-1 and J is TRBJ2-5; 7 nucleotides align to TRBD1. Per germline, CDR1 MGHDK and CDR2 SYGVNS. J lost 5 bases, V lost 5 bases, and 5 bases had no gene match. The CDR3 is 13 residues long. CDR3 nucleotides: TGTGCCAGCAGTAGACAGGGTAGGGAGACCCAGTACTTC. Translating it yields CASSRQGRETQYF. The entire variable domain, with the rest obtained from reference TRBV25-1 and TRBJ2-5, is as follows: EADIYQTPRYLVIGTGKKITLECSQTMGHDKMYWYQQDPGMELHLIHYSYGVNSTEKGDLSSESTVSRIRTEHFPLTLESARPSHTSQYLCASSRQGRETQYFGPGTRLLVL.

This clonotype has just a few counts. This chain uses TRBV20-1 with TRBJ2-5, with a tentative D call TRBD2 (5 bases). The CDR3 contains 13 residues. V was pared by 4 bases and J by 3 bases, with 12 bases between. Germline V lookup: CDR1 DFQATT, CDR2 SNEGSKA (reference sequence). The CDR3 DNA is TGCAGTGCTAAACGGACCGGGAAAGAGACCCAGTACTTC. This codes for CSAKRTGKETQYF.

The table lists this clonotype with a few counts. The CDR3, as DNA: TGCGCCAGCAGCGAGGGACAGGGGATGAACGAGCAGTTCTTC. Translated, it gives CASSEGQGMNEQFF. The rearrangement joins TRBV5-1 to TRBJ2-1, with 10 bases identical to TRBD1. V shed 4 bases and J 10 bases; nucleotides not matched to a gene: 8. Germline loops: CDR1 SGHRS, CDR2 YFSETQ. The CDR3 covers 14 residues.